The rows below give T cell receptor beta chains drawn from one sample of a study of blood T cell repertoires in COVID-19. Profiled with immunoSEQ multiplex PCR; TCRdb holds only in-frame clones, not every one. The data hold just over 90,000 clones, with 60% to 85% observed a single time. The sequenced sample consisted of peripheral blood. Every receptor here comes from a man in his 70s with acute or convalescent COVID-19. Both conserved end residues are part of each CDR3. The order of the fields is CDR3 DNA, CDR3 protein, D gene, J gene, clone size, V gene. A D gene is named only where the DNA matches it firmly. The size entry is marked missing in some rows and otherwise reads once, few, many or a size class.

DNA: TGTGCCAGCGGTCGGACAGGGATCATTAATGAAAAACTGTTTTTT; CDR3: CASGRTGIINEKLFF; D: TRBD1; J: TRBJ1-4; size: NA; V: TRBV2
DNA: TGTGCCAGCAGCTTAGTAAGGGGAGCGGGGCGCACACCCGGGAATGAGCAGTTCTTC; CDR3: CASSLVRGAGRTPGNEQFF; D: TRBD2; J: TRBJ2-1; size: NA; V: TRBV7-6
DNA: TGCGCCAGCAGTCAATACGAGGGCCCCCGCACAGATACGCAGTATTTT; CDR3: CASSQYEGPRTDTQYF; D: NA; J: TRBJ2-3; size: once; V: TRBV23-1
DNA: TGTGCCAGCAGTTCACCGGGACAGGTGGTAGACGAGCAGTACTTC; CDR3: CASSSPGQVVDEQYF; D: TRBD1; J: TRBJ2-7; size: NA; V: TRBV28
DNA: TGTGCCAGCAGCCGGCCAGGACAGGGAATAAGCAATCAGCCCCAGCATTTT; CDR3: CASSRPGQGISNQPQHF; D: TRBD1; J: TRBJ1-5; size: NA; V: TRBV2
DNA: TGTGCCAGCACTTATCCAGGGGTCACTGAAGCTTTCTTT; CDR3: CASTYPGVTEAFF; D: NA; J: TRBJ1-1; size: NA; V: TRBV6-5
DNA: TGTGCCAGCAGGCGCGAGGTATTGAGCAATCAGCCCCAGCATTTT; CDR3: CASRREVLSNQPQHF; D: NA; J: TRBJ1-5; size: NA; V: TRBV2
DNA: TGTGCCAGTAGGCCGGGACAGGGTGAAAATCAGCCCCAGCATTTT; CDR3: CASRPGQGENQPQHF; D: TRBD1; J: TRBJ1-5; size: few; V: TRBV19
DNA: TGTGCCAGCAGTGTCAGACAGGTGGCGAACACCGGGGAGCTGTTTTTT; CDR3: CASSVRQVANTGELFF; D: NA; J: TRBJ2-2; size: few; V: TRBV27
DNA: TGTGCCAGCAGCTGGACAGGGGCAAAAATTGGCTACACCTTC; CDR3: CASSWTGAKIGYTF; D: TRBD1; J: TRBJ1-2; size: NA; V: TRBV7-2
DNA: TGTGCCAGCAGTCTTGACAGCAGCACAGATACGCAGTATTTT; CDR3: CASSLDSSTDTQYF; D: NA; J: TRBJ2-3; size: NA; V: TRBV6-6
DNA: TGTGCCAGCAGTTTAAGTGGAGGGACTAACTATGGCTACACCTTC; CDR3: CASSLSGGTNYGYTF; D: NA; J: TRBJ1-2; size: few; V: TRBV28
DNA: TGTGCCAGCAGCCGCAGGCAGGATGCCGAGCAGTACTTC; CDR3: CASSRRQDAEQYF; D: NA; J: TRBJ2-7; size: NA; V: TRBV3-1/TRBV3-2
DNA: TGCAGCGCCCTAACAGGGGGCACTGAAGCTTTCTTT; CDR3: CSALTGGTEAFF; D: TRBD1; J: TRBJ1-1; size: NA; V: TRBV29-1
DNA: TGTGCCAGCAAGGTCTCGGGGGGAAACACCATATATTTT; CDR3: CASKVSGGNTIYF; D: NA; J: TRBJ1-3; size: NA; V: TRBV5-6
DNA: TGTGCCAGCAGCTTAGGAGGTTCGGAAAATTCACCCCTCCACTTT; CDR3: CASSLGGSENSPLHF; D: NA; J: TRBJ1-6; size: NA; V: TRBV7-6
DNA: TGTGCCAGCTCACTGACCTGGGGGGTCTACAATGAGCAGTTCTTC; CDR3: CASSLTWGVYNEQFF; D: NA; J: TRBJ2-1; size: once; V: TRBV18
DNA: TGTGCCACCAGCAGAGATAAGTGGAGCCACACCGGGGAGCTGTTTTTT; CDR3: CATSRDKWSHTGELFF; D: NA; J: TRBJ2-2; size: NA; V: TRBV15
DNA: TGTGCCAGCAGTTACTTGAGGAGTTCTGGGGAGCTGTTTTTT; CDR3: CASSYLRSSGELFF; D: NA; J: TRBJ2-2; size: NA; V: TRBV6-5
DNA: TGTGCCAGCAGCCCGACGTCAGGGGAAATCGAAGCTTTCTTT; CDR3: CASSPTSGEIEAFF; D: NA; J: TRBJ1-1; size: NA; V: TRBV7-9
DNA: TGTGCCAGCAGTTACACCCGGGGACAGGTCCCTCTATACGAGCAGTACTTC; CDR3: CASSYTRGQVPLYEQYF; D: TRBD1; J: TRBJ2-7; size: few; V: TRBV6-2/TRBV6-3
DNA: TGTGCCAGCAGTTACTCTGGGACAGGGGATACGCAGTATTTT; CDR3: CASSYSGTGDTQYF; D: TRBD1; J: TRBJ2-3; size: few; V: TRBV6-5
DNA: TGTGCCATCAGTGGGACAGGGTATATCGGTGGCTACACCTTC; CDR3: CAISGTGYIGGYTF; D: TRBD1; J: TRBJ1-2; size: NA; V: TRBV10-3
DNA: TGTGCCTGGAGTAAGGGACTAGCGGGGAACACAGATACGCAGTATTTT; CDR3: CAWSKGLAGNTDTQYF; D: TRBD2; J: TRBJ2-3; size: NA; V: TRBV30
DNA: TGTGCCGGCGGGGTGAACACTGAAGCTTTCTTT; CDR3: CAGGVNTEAFF; D: NA; J: TRBJ1-1; size: NA; V: TRBV2
DNA: TGTGCCAGCAGCCAAGCGCCACAGGCCTACGAGCAGTACTTC; CDR3: CASSQAPQAYEQYF; D: NA; J: TRBJ2-7; size: NA; V: TRBV4-2
DNA: TGTGCCTCCGCCGACAGGGGATCAACGGATACGCAGTATTTT; CDR3: CASADRGSTDTQYF; D: TRBD1; J: TRBJ2-3; size: NA; V: TRBV3-1/TRBV3-2
DNA: TGCGCCAGCAGCTGGCGGGGCTGGACTGAAGCTTTCTTT; CDR3: CASSWRGWTEAFF; D: NA; J: TRBJ1-1; size: NA; V: TRBV5-1
DNA: TGTGCCAGCAGAAGCCCTACAGATACGCAGTATTTT; CDR3: CASRSPTDTQYF; D: NA; J: TRBJ2-3; size: NA; V: TRBV6-6
DNA: TGCAGCGGTATGGGAGGCTATGGCTACACCTTC; CDR3: CSGMGGYGYTF; D: NA; J: TRBJ1-2; size: few; V: TRBV29-1
DNA: TGTGCCAGCAGTCTGGACAGTCTCGGGGCCAACGTCCTGACTTTC; CDR3: CASSLDSLGANVLTF; D: NA; J: TRBJ2-6; size: NA; V: TRBV6-5
DNA: TGTGCCAGCAGCTTAGTAGCAGGGAAGACACAGCCCCAGCATTTT; CDR3: CASSLVAGKTQPQHF; D: NA; J: TRBJ1-5; size: NA; V: TRBV7-2
DNA: TGTGCCAGCGCCGACTCCTCCTACAATGAGCAGTTCTTC; CDR3: CASADSSYNEQFF; D: NA; J: TRBJ2-1; size: few; V: TRBV11-3
DNA: TGTGCCAGCAGTGAGGGAGGGCCCTTGTTAGAGACCCAGTACTTC; CDR3: CASSEGGPLLETQYF; D: TRBD2; J: TRBJ2-5; size: NA; V: TRBV25-1
DNA: TGCGCCAGCAGCCACTCCTCGGGACAGAGGGAGCCCACTGAAGCTTTCTTT; CDR3: CASSHSSGQREPTEAFF; D: TRBD1; J: TRBJ1-1; size: few; V: TRBV5-1
DNA: TGTGCCAGCAGCGAGACAGGACGCTCCTACGAGCAGTACTTC; CDR3: CASSETGRSYEQYF; D: NA; J: TRBJ2-7; size: NA; V: TRBV28
DNA: TGTGCCACTGAGGACAGGCCGAACACCGGGGAGCTGTTTTTT; CDR3: CATEDRPNTGELFF; D: TRBD1; J: TRBJ2-2; size: NA; V: TRBV6-5
DNA: TGTGCCAGCAGCCAAGGGACAGGGGGCCTCTATGGCTACACCTTC; CDR3: CASSQGTGGLYGYTF; D: TRBD1; J: TRBJ1-2; size: NA; V: TRBV3-1/TRBV3-2
DNA: TGTGCCAGTTGGACAGTGGTTAACACCGGGGAGCTGTTTTTT; CDR3: CASWTVVNTGELFF; D: NA; J: TRBJ2-2; size: few; V: TRBV2
DNA: TGTGCCAGCAGCTCGACAGGGAATAATGAAAAACTGTTTTTT; CDR3: CASSSTGNNEKLFF; D: TRBD1; J: TRBJ1-4; size: NA; V: TRBV7-9
DNA: TGTGCCAGTAGTTGGCGACAGGACTCCTACAATGAGCAGTTCTTC; CDR3: CASSWRQDSYNEQFF; D: NA; J: TRBJ2-1; size: once; V: TRBV19
DNA: TGTGCCAGCAGTGCTAATGGTCTCTACTACGAGCAGTACTTC; CDR3: CASSANGLYYEQYF; D: NA; J: TRBJ2-7; size: few; V: TRBV28
DNA: TGTGCCAGCAGCCCGGCGTTAGGGGCCTACGAGCAGTACTTC; CDR3: CASSPALGAYEQYF; D: NA; J: TRBJ2-7; size: NA; V: TRBV6-2/TRBV6-3
DNA: TGTGCCAGCTCACCTGAATCAAGCGGTGAGCAGTTCTTC; CDR3: CASSPESSGEQFF; D: NA; J: TRBJ2-1; size: NA; V: TRBV18
DNA: TGTGCCAGCAGTCGGACAGGGGGTGATCTCTATGGCTACACCTTC; CDR3: CASSRTGGDLYGYTF; D: TRBD1; J: TRBJ1-2; size: NA; V: TRBV4-2
DNA: TGTGCCTGGGACGGACCGACAGGGGGCACAGATACGCAGTATTTT; CDR3: CAWDGPTGGTDTQYF; D: TRBD1; J: TRBJ2-3; size: NA; V: TRBV30
DNA: TGTGCCAGCAGTGAAGGAAGGCAGGGGGGCAATGAGCAGTTCTTC; CDR3: CASSEGRQGGNEQFF; D: NA; J: TRBJ2-1; size: NA; V: TRBV2
DNA: TGTGCCAGCAGCGGTTTAGCGGGAGAGGGCTACAATGAGCAGTTCTTC; CDR3: CASSGLAGEGYNEQFF; D: TRBD2; J: TRBJ2-1; size: NA; V: TRBV9
DNA: TGCGCCAGCAGTCAATCGCCAGGGGACGGTAATCAGCCCCAGCATTTT; CDR3: CASSQSPGDGNQPQHF; D: NA; J: TRBJ1-5; size: once; V: TRBV23-1
DNA: TGCGCCAGCAGCGACCCGGGACAGAATTATGGCTACACCTTC; CDR3: CASSDPGQNYGYTF; D: TRBD1; J: TRBJ1-2; size: medium-sized; V: TRBV5-1
DNA: TGTGCCAGCAGTTTATCACGGACAGGGAATCAGCCCCAGCATTTT; CDR3: CASSLSRTGNQPQHF; D: TRBD1; J: TRBJ1-5; size: NA; V: TRBV27
DNA: TGTGCCAGCTGTCCATTGAGGGAGAACACTGAAGCTTTCTTT; CDR3: CASCPLRENTEAFF; D: NA; J: TRBJ1-1; size: NA; V: TRBV27
DNA: TGTGCCAGCAGCCAAGGATGGGGACAGGGGATGAACACTGAAGCTTTCTTT; CDR3: CASSQGWGQGMNTEAFF; D: TRBD1; J: TRBJ1-1; size: NA; V: TRBV3-1/TRBV3-2